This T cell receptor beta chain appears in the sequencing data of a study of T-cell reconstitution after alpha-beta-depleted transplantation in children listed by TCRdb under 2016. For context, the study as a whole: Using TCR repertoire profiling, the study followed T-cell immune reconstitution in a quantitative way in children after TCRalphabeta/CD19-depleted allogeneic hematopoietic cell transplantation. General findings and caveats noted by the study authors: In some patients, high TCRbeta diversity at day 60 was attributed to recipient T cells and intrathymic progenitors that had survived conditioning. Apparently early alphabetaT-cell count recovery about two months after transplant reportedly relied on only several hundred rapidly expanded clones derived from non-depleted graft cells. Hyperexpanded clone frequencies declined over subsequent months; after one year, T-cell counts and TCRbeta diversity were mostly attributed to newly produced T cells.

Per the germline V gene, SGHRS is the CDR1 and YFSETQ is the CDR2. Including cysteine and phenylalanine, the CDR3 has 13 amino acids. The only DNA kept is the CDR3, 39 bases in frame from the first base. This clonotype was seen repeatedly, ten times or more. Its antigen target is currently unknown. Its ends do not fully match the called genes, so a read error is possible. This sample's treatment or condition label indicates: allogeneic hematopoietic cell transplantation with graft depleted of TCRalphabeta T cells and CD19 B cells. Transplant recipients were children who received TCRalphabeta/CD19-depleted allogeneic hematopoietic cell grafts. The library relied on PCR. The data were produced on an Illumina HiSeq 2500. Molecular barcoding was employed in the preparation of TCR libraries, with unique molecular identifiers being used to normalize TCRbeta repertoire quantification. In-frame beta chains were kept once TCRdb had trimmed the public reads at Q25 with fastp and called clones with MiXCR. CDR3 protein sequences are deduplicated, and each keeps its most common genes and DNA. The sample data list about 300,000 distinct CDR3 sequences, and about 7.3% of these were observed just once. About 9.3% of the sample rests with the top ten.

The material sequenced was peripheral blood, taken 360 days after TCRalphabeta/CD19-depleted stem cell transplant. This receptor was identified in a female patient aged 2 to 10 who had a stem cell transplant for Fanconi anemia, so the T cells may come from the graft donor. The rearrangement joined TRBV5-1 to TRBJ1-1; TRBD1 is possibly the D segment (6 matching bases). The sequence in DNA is TGCGCCAGCAACTTGGGGAACAGGGCGGAAGCTTTCTTT. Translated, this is CASNLGNRAEAFF. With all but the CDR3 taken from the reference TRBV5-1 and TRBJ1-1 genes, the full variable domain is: KAGVTQTPRYLIKTRGQQVTLSCSPISGHRSVSWYQQTPGQGLQFLFEYFSETQRNKGNFPGRFSGRQFSNSRSEMNVSTLELGDSALYLCASNLGNRAEAFFGQGTRLTVV.